A selection of T cell receptor beta chains follows, all from one sample in a study of response to subunit inactivated influenza vaccine. TCRdb fed the RT-PCR reads into MiXCR, producing one record per CDR3 protein. The sample lists roughly 520,000 distinct CDR3 sequences, about 25% occurring once. The material was CD4+ T cells sorted from PBMCs, obtained roughly 5 days after vaccination. The receptors were gathered from a man aged 50 to 59 who received an inactivated influenza vaccine. CDR3s include the opening cysteine and the closing phenylalanine or tryptophan. A D gene is named only where the DNA matches it firmly. Clone size is not always given. Where it is, it says once, few, many or a class for expanded clones.

V,size,D,J,DNA,CDR3
TRBV7-2,.,.,TRBJ2-3,TGTGCCAGCAGCTGGACCGCGACAGATACGCAGTATTTT,CASSWTATDTQYF
TRBV28,.,TRBD2,TRBJ2-7,TGTGCCAGCAATCTAGCGGGCAACTCCTACGAGCAGTACTTC,CASNLAGNSYEQYF
TRBV11-2,.,.,TRBJ1-2,TGTGCCAGCAGCTTGAACAGGGTTGGCTACACCTTC,CASSLNRVGYTF
TRBV7-9,.,TRBD1,TRBJ2-2,TGTGCCAGCAGCTTAGGGAAGACAGGGATGAACACCTGGGAGCTGTTTTTT,CASSLGKTGMNTWELFF
TRBV7-9,.,TRBD1,TRBJ2-7,TGTGCCAGCAGCTTATCAGGGGGTGACTCCTACGAGCAGTACTTC,CASSLSGGDSYEQYF
TRBV5-1,.,TRBD1,TRBJ2-3,TGCGCCAGCAGCCGCCGGGACAGGGTTGACGCAGATACGCAGTATTTT,CASSRRDRVDADTQYF
TRBV19,.,TRBD2,TRBJ2-2,TGTGCCAGTAGTATTGCGGGAGCGGGGGCCGGGGAGCTGTTTTTT,CASSIAGAGAGELFF
TRBV5-1,few,TRBD1,TRBJ2-1,TGCGCCAGCAGCTTGGAGGCAGGGGGACGCATTGAGCAGTTCTTC,CASSLEAGGRIEQFF
TRBV20-1,.,.,TRBJ2-7,TGCAGTGCTCCGGACTTTGGGAGCTCCTACGAGCAGTACTTC,CSAPDFGSSYEQYF
TRBV10-3,.,.,TRBJ1-1,TGTGCCATCAGTGACTTCCCGAACACTGAAGCTTTCTTT,CAISDFPNTEAFF
TRBV5-1,.,TRBD2,TRBJ2-3,TGCGCCAGCAGCTTGCAAGGACTAGCCCCAGATACGCAGTATTTT,CASSLQGLAPDTQYF
TRBV12-3/TRBV12-4,few,.,TRBJ1-5,TGTGCCAGCAGTGGTGGGCAATATCAGCCCCAGCATTTT,CASSGGQYQPQHF
TRBV15,.,.,TRBJ1-1,TGTGCCACCAGCAGAGATCGGTTTGAAGCTTTCTTT,CATSRDRFEAFF
TRBV11-2,few,TRBD1,TRBJ2-7,TGTGCCAGCAGCCCCCTTACCGGGACAGGGATCTCATCCTACGAGCAGTACTTC,CASSPLTGTGISSYEQYF
TRBV20-1,few,.,TRBJ1-5,TGCAGTGCTAGAGCCCAACATAGCAATCAGCCCCAGCATTTT,CSARAQHSNQPQHF
TRBV5-1,.,.,TRBJ2-2,TGCGCCAGCATCGAACAGGGTAACACCGGGGAGCTGTTTTTT,CASIEQGNTGELFF
TRBV7-8,few,.,TRBJ2-7,TGTGCCAGCAGCAAAAGACAAGAGCAGTACTTC,CASSKRQEQYF
TRBV12-3/TRBV12-4,.,TRBD1,TRBJ1-5,TGTGCCAGCAGTTTATCAGGGGGCTCATTGCCCCAGCATTTT,CASSLSGGSLPQHF
TRBV6-2/TRBV6-3,.,TRBD2,TRBJ2-4,TGTGCCAGCAGTTACTCACGGGACTCCGGGGGGTACATTCAGTACTTC,CASSYSRDSGGYIQYF
TRBV10-3,few,.,TRBJ2-5,TGTGCCATCAGTGAGTCGACTAGGGGGGAGACCCAGTACTTC,CAISESTRGETQYF
TRBV28,few,.,TRBJ2-1,TGTGCCAGCAGGGTGGGACGACGGCGGGATGAGCAGTTCTTC,CASRVGRRRDEQFF
TRBV24-1,many,.,TRBJ2-1,TGTGCCACCAGTGACCCGAGAGGGGGGTTTAACAATGAGCAGTTCTTC,CATSDPRGGFNNEQFF
TRBV12-3/TRBV12-4,.,.,TRBJ1-2,TGTGCCAGCAGTTTGGTTCCGGGACGGAGGTCTAACTATGGCTACACCTTC,CASSLVPGRRSNYGYTF
TRBV2,few,.,TRBJ2-5,TGTGCCAGCACCCGACAGACATATGAGACCCAGTACTTC,CASTRQTYETQYF
TRBV6-5,few,.,TRBJ2-7,TGTGCCAGCAGTTACTCCGCAGGGAGCTCCTACGAGCAGTACTTC,CASSYSAGSSYEQYF
TRBV29-1,once,.,TRBJ2-7,TGCAGCGTGGGACACGAGTACGAGCAGTACTTC,CSVGHEYEQYF
TRBV11-1,.,TRBD2,TRBJ2-1,TGTGCCAGCAGCTTAGGGGCTAGCGGGAGAGTCTACTCTTACAATGAGCAGTTCTTC,CASSLGASGRVYSYNEQFF
TRBV3-1,few,.,TRBJ1-6,TGTGCCAGCAGAACAGACGGACAGCTTTCACCCCTCCACTTT,CASRTDGQLSPLHF